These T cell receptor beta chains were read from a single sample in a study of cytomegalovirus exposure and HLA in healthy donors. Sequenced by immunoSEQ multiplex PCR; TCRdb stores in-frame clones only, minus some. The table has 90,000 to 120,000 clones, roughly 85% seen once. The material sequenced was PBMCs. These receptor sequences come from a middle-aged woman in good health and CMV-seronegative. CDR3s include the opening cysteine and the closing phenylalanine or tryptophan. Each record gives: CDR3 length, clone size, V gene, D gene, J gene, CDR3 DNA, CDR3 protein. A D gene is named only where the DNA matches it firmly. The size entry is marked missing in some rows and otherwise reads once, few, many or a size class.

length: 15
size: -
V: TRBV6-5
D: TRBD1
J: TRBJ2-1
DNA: TGTGCCAGCAGTTACCGTGGGACAGCTCACAATGAGCAGTTCTTC
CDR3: CASSYRGTAHNEQFF

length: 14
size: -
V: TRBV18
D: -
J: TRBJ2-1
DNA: TGTGCCAGCTCACCTTCGGACATCTACAATGAGCAGTTCTTC
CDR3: CASSPSDIYNEQFF

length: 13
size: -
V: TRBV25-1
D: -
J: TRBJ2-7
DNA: TGTGCCAGCAGTGAAAGCGGGACATACGAGCAGTACTTC
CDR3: CASSESGTYEQYF

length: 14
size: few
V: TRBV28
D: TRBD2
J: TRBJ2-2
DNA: TGTGCCAGCCTATCGGGGGGGCCCTCCGGGGAGCTGTTTTTT
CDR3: CASLSGGPSGELFF

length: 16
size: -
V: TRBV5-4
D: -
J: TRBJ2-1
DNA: TGTGCCAGCAGCTTCTTCGGGCGGGGAGAGGTCGATGAGCAGTTCTTC
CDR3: CASSFFGRGEVDEQFF

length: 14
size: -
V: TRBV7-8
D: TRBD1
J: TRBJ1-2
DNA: TGTGCCAGCAGCTTAGTCAGGGGGAGCTATGGCTACACCTTC
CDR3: CASSLVRGSYGYTF

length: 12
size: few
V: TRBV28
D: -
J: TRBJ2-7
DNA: TGTGCCAGCAGTTCCCCGTCCCTCGAGCAGTACTTC
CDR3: CASSSPSLEQYF

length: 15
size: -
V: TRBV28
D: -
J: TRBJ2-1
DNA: TGTGCCAGCAGCTCCACAGGGATTTCCTACAATGAGCAGTTCTTC
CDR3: CASSSTGISYNEQFF

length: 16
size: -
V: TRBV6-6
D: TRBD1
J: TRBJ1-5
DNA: TGTGCCAGCAGTACTAGGGACAGTTTATCCTATCAGCCCCAGCATTTT
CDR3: CASSTRDSLSYQPQHF

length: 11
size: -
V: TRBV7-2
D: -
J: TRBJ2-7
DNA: TGTGCCAGCAGCTGGTACAAGGAGCAGTACTTC
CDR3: CASSWYKEQYF

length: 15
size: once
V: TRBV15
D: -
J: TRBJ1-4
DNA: TGTGCCACCAGCGCTCTGGGAGCAACTAATGAAAAACTGTTTTTT
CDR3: CATSALGATNEKLFF

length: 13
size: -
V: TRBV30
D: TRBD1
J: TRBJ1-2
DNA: TGTGCCTGGATCGGGACAGGGGGATCTGCCTACACCTTC
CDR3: CAWIGTGGSAYTF

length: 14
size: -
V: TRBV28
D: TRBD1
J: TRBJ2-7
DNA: TGTGCCAGCAGGACCCGAGACAGGGGAAGGGAGCAGTACTTC
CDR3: CASRTRDRGREQYF

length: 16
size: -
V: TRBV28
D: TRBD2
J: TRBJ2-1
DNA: TGTGCCAGCAGTCCGCTAGCGGGAGGGAGCTACAATGAGCAGTTCTTC
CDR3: CASSPLAGGSYNEQFF

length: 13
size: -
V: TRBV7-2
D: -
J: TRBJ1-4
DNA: TGTGCCAGCAGCTTTAGCTCTAATGAAAAACTGTTTTTT
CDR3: CASSFSSNEKLFF

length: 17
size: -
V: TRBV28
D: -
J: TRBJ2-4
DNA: TGTGCCAGCAGTTCCCGCCGGGACACTCTAGCCAAAAACATTCAGTACTTC
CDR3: CASSSRRDTLAKNIQYF

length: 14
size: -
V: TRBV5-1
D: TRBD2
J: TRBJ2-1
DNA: TGCGCCAGCGGCGGGACTAGGCCCGTCGATGAGCAGTTCTTC
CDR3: CASGGTRPVDEQFF

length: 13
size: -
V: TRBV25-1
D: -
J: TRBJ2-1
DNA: TGTGCCGCCTCTGACGGGAGAATAGATGAGCAGTTCTTC
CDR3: CAASDGRIDEQFF

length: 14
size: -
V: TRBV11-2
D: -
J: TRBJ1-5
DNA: TGTGCCAGCAGCTTAGAACAGTATAATCAGCCCCAGCATTTT
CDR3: CASSLEQYNQPQHF

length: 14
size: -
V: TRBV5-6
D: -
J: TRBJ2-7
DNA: TGTGCCAGCAGCCCGGGGGTCTTAACCTACGAGCAGTACTTC
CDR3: CASSPGVLTYEQYF

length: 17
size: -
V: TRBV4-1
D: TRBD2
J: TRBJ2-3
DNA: TGCGCCAGCAGCCAAGATAGGTCCGGGACTAGTATAGATACGCAGTATTTT
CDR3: CASSQDRSGTSIDTQYF

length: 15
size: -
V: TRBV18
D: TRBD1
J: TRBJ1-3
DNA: TGTGCCAGCTCACCAGACAGGGGGACTGGAAACACCATATATTTT
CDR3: CASSPDRGTGNTIYF

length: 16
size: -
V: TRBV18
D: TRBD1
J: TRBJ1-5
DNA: TGTGCCAGCTCACCACAGGGACAGGCGCCCAATCAGCCCCAGCATTTT
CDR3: CASSPQGQAPNQPQHF

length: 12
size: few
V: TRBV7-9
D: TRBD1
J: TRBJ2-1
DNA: TGTGCCAGCAGCTTAGGGGACAGTGAGCAGTTCTTC
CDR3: CASSLGDSEQFF

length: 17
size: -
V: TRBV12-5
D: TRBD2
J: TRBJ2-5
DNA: TGTGCTAGTGGTTTGGGGACTAGCGGGGGAATACAAGAGACCCAGTACTTC
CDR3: CASGLGTSGGIQETQYF

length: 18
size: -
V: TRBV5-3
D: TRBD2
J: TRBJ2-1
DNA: TGTGCCAGAAGCTTCCGGACTAGCGGGAGCTACGGTCACAATGAGCAGTTCTTC
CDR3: CARSFRTSGSYGHNEQFF

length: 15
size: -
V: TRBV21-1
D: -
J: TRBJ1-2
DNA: TGTGCCAGCAGCAAAGGCACGAGGGGGCCAGGTGGCTACACCTTC
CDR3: CASSKGTRGPGGYTF

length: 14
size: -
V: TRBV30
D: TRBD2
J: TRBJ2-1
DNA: TGTGCCTGGATGCAGCGGGAAGTCTACAATGAGCAGTTCTTC
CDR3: CAWMQREVYNEQFF

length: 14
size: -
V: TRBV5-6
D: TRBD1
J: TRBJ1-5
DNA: TGTGCCAGCAGCGTCGGACAGGGCCATCAGCCCCAGCATTTT
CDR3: CASSVGQGHQPQHF

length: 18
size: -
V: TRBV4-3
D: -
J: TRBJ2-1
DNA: TGCGCCAGCAGCCAAGAACGTTCTTTGGGGGCCAGCTACAATGAGCAGTTCTTC
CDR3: CASSQERSLGASYNEQFF

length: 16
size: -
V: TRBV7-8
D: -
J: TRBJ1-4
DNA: TGTGCCAGCAGCTTAGGCGGGGGAAGGACTAATGAAAAACTGTTTTTT
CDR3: CASSLGGGRTNEKLFF

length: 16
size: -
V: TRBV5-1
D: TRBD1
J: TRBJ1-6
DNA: TGCGCCAGCAGCTCGGCCACGGACAGGGCGAGGTCACCCCTCCACTTT
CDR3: CASSSATDRARSPLHF

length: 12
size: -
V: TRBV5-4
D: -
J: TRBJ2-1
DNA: TGTGCCAGCAAAAACCGGGAAAATGAGCAGTTCTTC
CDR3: CASKNRENEQFF

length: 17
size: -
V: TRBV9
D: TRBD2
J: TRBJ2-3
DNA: TGTGCCAGCAGCGTAGGACTAGCGGAAGGGGGCGCAGATACGCAGTATTTT
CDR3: CASSVGLAEGGADTQYF

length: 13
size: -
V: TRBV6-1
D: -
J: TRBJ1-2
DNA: TGTGCCAGCAGACCCACAGGCTCCTATGGCTACACCTTC
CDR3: CASRPTGSYGYTF

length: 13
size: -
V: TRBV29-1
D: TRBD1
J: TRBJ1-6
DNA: TGCAGCGTTAAGACAGGGGAGGGTTCACCCCTCCACTTT
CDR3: CSVKTGEGSPLHF

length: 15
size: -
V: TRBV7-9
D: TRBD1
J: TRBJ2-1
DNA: TGTGCCAGCAGCCCCCCGGGACAGGGGCTCCATGAGCAGTTCTTC
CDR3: CASSPPGQGLHEQFF

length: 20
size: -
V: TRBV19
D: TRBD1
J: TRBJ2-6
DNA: TGTGCCAGTAGTATGGAGGTCCCCGGGACAGGGTTATCTGGGGCCAACGTCCTGACTTTC
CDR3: CASSMEVPGTGLSGANVLTF

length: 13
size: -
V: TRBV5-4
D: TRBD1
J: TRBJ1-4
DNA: TGTGCCAGCAGCTTCAGGGGGGACGAAAAACTGTTTTTT
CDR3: CASSFRGDEKLFF

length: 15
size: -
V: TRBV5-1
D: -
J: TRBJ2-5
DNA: TGCGCCAGCAGCTCGGACTCGGGCGAACAAGAGACCCAGTACTTC
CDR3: CASSSDSGEQETQYF

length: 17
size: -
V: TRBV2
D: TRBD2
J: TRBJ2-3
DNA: TGTGCCAGCAGTGACAGCGGGGGGTATCGTAGCACAGATACGCAGTATTTT
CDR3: CASSDSGGYRSTDTQYF

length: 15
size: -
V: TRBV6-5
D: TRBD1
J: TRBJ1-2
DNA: TGTGCCAGCAGTTACGCGGGACAGGGTAGCGATGGCTACACCTTC
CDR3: CASSYAGQGSDGYTF

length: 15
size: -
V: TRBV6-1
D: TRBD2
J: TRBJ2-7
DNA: TGTGCCAGCAGCCTTAGCGGGAGGGCCACCTACGAGCAGTACTTC
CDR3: CASSLSGRATYEQYF

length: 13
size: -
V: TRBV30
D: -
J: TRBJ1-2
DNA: TGTGCCTGGGACAGGCAACTTGGCTATGGCTACACCTTC
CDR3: CAWDRQLGYGYTF

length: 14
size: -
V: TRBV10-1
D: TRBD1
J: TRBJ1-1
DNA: TGCGCCAGCAGTGAGACCACAGGGGAGACTGAAGCTTTCTTT
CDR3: CASSETTGETEAFF

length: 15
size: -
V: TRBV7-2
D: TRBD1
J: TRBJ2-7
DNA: TGTGCCAGCAGCCCCTGGACAGGGTTCTCCTACGAGCAGTACTTC
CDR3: CASSPWTGFSYEQYF

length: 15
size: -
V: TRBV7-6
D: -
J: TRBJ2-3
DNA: TGTGCCAGCAGCTTAGTTGGAGGAGGCACAGATACGCAGTATTTT
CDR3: CASSLVGGGTDTQYF

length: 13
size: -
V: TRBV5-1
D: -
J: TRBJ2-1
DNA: TGCGCCAGCTCAACTTCTAGGTCCAATGAGCAGTTCTTC
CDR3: CASSTSRSNEQFF